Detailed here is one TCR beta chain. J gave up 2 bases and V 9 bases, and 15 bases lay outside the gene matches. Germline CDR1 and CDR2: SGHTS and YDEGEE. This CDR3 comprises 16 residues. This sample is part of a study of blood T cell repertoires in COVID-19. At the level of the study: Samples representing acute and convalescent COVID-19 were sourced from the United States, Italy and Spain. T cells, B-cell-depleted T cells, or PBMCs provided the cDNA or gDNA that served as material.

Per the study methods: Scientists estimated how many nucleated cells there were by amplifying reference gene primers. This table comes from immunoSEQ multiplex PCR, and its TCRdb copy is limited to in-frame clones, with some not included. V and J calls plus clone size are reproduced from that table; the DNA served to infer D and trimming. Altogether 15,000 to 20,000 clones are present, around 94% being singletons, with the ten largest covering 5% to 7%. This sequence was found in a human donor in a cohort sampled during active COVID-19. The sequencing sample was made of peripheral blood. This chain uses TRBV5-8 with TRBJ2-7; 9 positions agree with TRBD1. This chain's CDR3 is CATTPRGQGGTYEQYF. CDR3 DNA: TGTGCCACCACGCCAAGGGGACAGGGTGGCACCTACGAGCAGTACTTC.